Each of the 20 T cell receptor beta chains below was sequenced from the same sample in a study of blood T cell repertoires in COVID-19. This table comes from immunoSEQ multiplex PCR, and its TCRdb copy is limited to in-frame clones, with some not included. The sample carries 65,000 or so clones, about four fifths recorded once. The sample consisted of peripheral blood. The receptors here all came from a woman in her seventies with acute or convalescent COVID-19.

J is TRBJ2-5 and V is TRBV18, with 10 bases that match TRBD2. Looked up from germline, CDR1 is KGHSH and CDR2 is LQKENI. The CDR3 contains 18 residues. Trimming took 6 bases from V and 4 from J; bases not matched to a gene: 17. Written as DNA, the CDR3 is TGTGCCAGCTCTAGAACTAGCGGGATGAGCGGTGGGCGAGAGACCCAGTACTTC. It translates to CASSRTSGMSGGRETQYF.

This sequence joins TRBV28 and TRBJ1-4; tentatively, D is TRBD1 (5 bases). CDR1 is MDHEN, CDR2 SYDVKM, per germline. The CDR3 sequence is 16 residues long. Trimming left V 1 base short and J 0 bases short, with 9 bases between. In DNA, the CDR3 is TGTGCCAGCAGTTTATCGGGGGGGACAACTAATGAAAAACTGTTTTTT. Residues: CASSLSGGTTNEKLFF.

The chain employs TRBV5-1 and TRBJ2-2; TRBD2 is a possible D gene (6 bases). CDR1 and CDR2 from the germline V gene are SGHRS and YFSETQ. Between the trimmed V and J ends, which lost 0 bases and 0 bases, there was a span of 6 bases. The CDR3 extends over 15 amino acids. The CDR3 loop reads CASSLAGANTGELFF. The CDR3 DNA reads TGCGCCAGCAGCTTGGCGGGAGCGAACACCGGGGAGCTGTTTTTT.

A single count supports this clone. This chain connects TRBV11-2 to TRBJ2-7, with 11 bases matching TRBD1. Germline CDR1 reads SGHAT; CDR2 reads FQNNGV. There are 16 residues in the CDR3. The ends lost 3 bases at V and 7 bases at J; junction bases unmatched: 11. The CDR3 region is CASSFPGQGASKEQYF. In nucleotides, the CDR3 is TGTGCCAGCAGCTTCCCCGGACAGGGGGCATCGAAGGAGCAGTACTTC.

The rearrangement joins TRBV30 to TRBJ1-2; TRBD1 is a possible D gene (5 bases). The CDR3 has 14 amino acids. Per germline, CDR1 GTSNPN and CDR2 SVGIG (reference sequence). The germline V and J ends were trimmed by 8 bases and 4 bases, with 20 bases remaining between them. CDR3 bases: TGTGCCATGGACACTGGGTCCTCAGGCTATGGCTACACCTTC. Translating gives CAMDTGSSGYGYTF.

The table lists this clone with a few counts. This sequence joins TRBV10-2 and TRBJ1-2, with 11 bases identical to TRBD1. Germline assignment: CDR1 WSHSY and CDR2 SAAADI. The CDR3 is 13 amino acids. After removal of 6 bases from V and 8 bases from J, the junction contained 5 bases not matched to a gene. CDR3 loop: CASRAGTGGGYTF. In DNA form, the CDR3 reads TGCGCCAGCAGAGCCGGGACAGGGGGAGGCTACACCTTC.

This chain connects TRBV30 to TRBJ2-1, with 11 bases fitting TRBD2. This CDR3 is built from 17 residues. V shed 1 base, J shed 1 base, and the junction held 6 bases outside the gene matches. Germline V gene lookup returns CDR1 GTSNPN and CDR2 SVGIG (reference sequence). The CDR3 coding sequence is TGTGCCTGGAGTGCTAGCGGGAGGCCTTTTTCCTACAATGAGCAGTTCTTC. Translating gives CAWSASGRPFSYNEQFF. Drawing the rest from reference TRBV30 and TRBJ2-1, the complete variable domain is SQTIHQWPATLVQPVGSPLSLECTVEGTSNPNLYWYRQAAGRGLQLLFYSVGIGQISSEVPQNLSASRPQDRQFILSSKKLLLSDSGFYLCAWSASGRPFSYNEQFFGPGTRLTVL.

This clone has just a few counts. The chain joins TRBV27 to TRBJ1-2, with 12 bases fitting TRBD1. Looked up from germline, CDR1 is MNHEY and CDR2 is SMNVEV (reference sequence). The CDR3 consists of 13 residues. The V gene end was trimmed by 5 bases and the J gene end by 8 bases; junction bases not matched to a gene: 3. The CDR3 reads CASSPGQGAGYTF. The CDR3 DNA is TGTGCCAGCAGTCCGGGACAGGGGGCGGGCTACACCTTC.

V is TRBV19 and J is TRBJ2-7, with D possibly being TRBD2 (6 bases). V lost 2 bases and J lost 2, with 13 bases in between. Germline loops: CDR1 LNHDA, CDR2 SQIVND (reference sequence). CDR3 length equals 15 residues. The CDR3 nucleotides are TGTGCCAGTAGTATAACGGGACTCCCTACCTACGAGCAGTACTTC. Residues: CASSITGLPTYEQYF.

This chain connects TRBV21-1 to TRBJ1-1; no DNA check was done on the table's D call, TRBD1. TRBV21-1 is designated a pseudogene. CDR3 length: 15 residues. The CDR3 DNA sequence: TGTGCCAGCAGCAGACCGTCACAGAAGGCTACTGAAGCTTTCTTT. Translated, it gives CASSRPSQKATEAFF.

The gene calls are TRBV5-4 and TRBJ2-5; 7 nucleotides align to TRBD2. CDR1 is SGHNT, CDR2 YYREEE, per germline (reference sequence). V lost 2 bases and J lost 5; bases outside the gene matches: 12. This CDR3 contains 16 residues. The DNA of the CDR3 is TGTGCCAGCAGCTTTGTAGCGGGCCAACGCGAGGAGACCCAGTACTTC. Residues: CASSFVAGQREETQYF.

The CDR3 DNA sequence: TGTGCCAGCAGCCTTCAAGAGGGCCCCTACGAGCAGTACTTC. Amino acids: CASSLQEGPYEQYF. This chain joins TRBV11-2 and TRBJ2-7; a possible D gene is TRBD2 (5 bases). The V end was cut by 5 bases, the J end by 2 bases, with 13 bases between. This CDR3 contains 14 residues. Per germline, CDR1 SGHAT and CDR2 FQNNGV. Full variable domain (missing parts from reference TRBV11-2 and TRBJ2-7): EAGVAQSPRYKIIEKRQSVAFWCNPISGHATLYWYQQILGQGPKLLIQFQNNGVVDDSQLPKDRFSAERLKGVDSTLKIQPAKLEDSAVYLCASSLQEGPYEQYFGPGTRLTVT.

This clone was found a few times. V usage is TRBV11-2 and J usage is TRBJ2-2, with 8 bases aligning to TRBD1. Germline V gene data show CDR1 as SGHAT and CDR2 as FQNNGV. The J segment lost 4 bases and the V segment lost 3 bases, leaving 4 bases of the junction unmatched. CDR3 length equals 15 residues. CDR3 bases: TGTGCCAGCAGCTTCAGGGGGCTCGTCACCGGGGAGCTGTTTTTT. Its protein is CASSFRGLVTGELFF. The full variable domain, in which reference TRBV11-2 and TRBJ2-2 provide the parts outside the CDR3, is EAGVAQSPRYKIIEKRQSVAFWCNPISGHATLYWYQQILGQGPKLLIQFQNNGVVDDSQLPKDRFSAERLKGVDSTLKIQPAKLEDSAVYLCASSFRGLVTGELFFGEGSRLTVL.

This rearrangement joins TRBV5-1 to TRBJ1-1, with 8 bases aligning to TRBD1. The germline CDR1 and CDR2 sequences are SGHRS and YFSETQ. J gave up 4 bases and V 3 bases, and 2 bases lay outside the gene matches. This CDR3 has 13 amino acids. CDR3 sequence (DNA): TGCGCCAGCAGCTCACAGGGGGGCACTGAAGCTTTCTTT. The encoded protein is CASSSQGGTEAFF.

The chain uses TRBV27 and TRBJ1-5; no reliable D call. There are 15 residues in the CDR3. V lost 2 bases, J lost 0 bases, and 8 bases lay in between. Germline V gives CDR1 MNHEY, CDR2 SMNVEV (reference sequence). CDR3 bases: TGTGCCAGCAGTTTAAACAGTTATAGCAATCAGCCCCAGCATTTT. It specifies CASSLNSYSNQPQHF.

J is TRBJ1-1 and V is TRBV27; TRBD1 matches 9 bases. Germline V gene lookup returns CDR1 MNHEY and CDR2 SMNVEV (reference sequence). The CDR3 totals 16 residues. V was pared by 2 bases and J by 0 bases, with 4 bases of the junction left unmatched. Here the CDR3 reads CASSLGRDRVNTEAFF. CDR3 nucleotides: TGTGCCAGCAGTTTAGGGCGGGACAGGGTGAACACTGAAGCTTTCTTT.

The sample holds many counts of this clone. The same CDR3 can be traced to other DNA sequences in this sample. The rearrangement uses TRBV5-4 and TRBJ2-3, with D perhaps TRBD2 (5 bases). The CDR3 is made up of 15 amino acids. Per the germline V gene, CDR1 is SGHNT and CDR2 is YYREEE (reference sequence). Deletions cut 2 bases from V and 3 bases from J, with 13 bases between. The CDR3 sequence is CASSLGLELTDTQYF. CDR3 nucleotide sequence: TGTGCCAGCAGCTTAGGACTTGAACTAACAGATACGCAGTATTTT.

The gene calls are TRBV18 and TRBJ2-2, with D perhaps matching TRBD1 (5 bases). This CDR3 contains 12 residues. V was clipped by 2 bases and J by 8 bases, with 6 bases between them. Germline V CDR1 and CDR2: KGHSH, LQKENI. CDR3 sequence: CASSPGAGELFF. CDR3 DNA: TGTGCCAGCTCACCAGGGGCGGGGGAGCTGTTTTTT.

This chain uses TRBV5-1 with TRBJ2-1; 11 nucleotides match TRBD2. The CDR3 runs 18 residues. Germline assignment: CDR1 SGHRS and CDR2 YFSETQ. V was pared by 3 bases and J by 4 bases, with 12 bases of the junction left unmatched. The CDR3 DNA reads TGCGCCAGCAGCTCTAAGGAGACCGGACTAGCGGGTTACAATGAGCAGTTCTTC. The encoded protein is CASSSKETGLAGYNEQFF.

The rearrangement uses TRBV5-5 and TRBJ2-7, with 11 positions matching TRBD1. The CDR3 sequence is 15 residues long. CDR1 is SGHKS, CDR2 YYEKEE, per germline (reference sequence). Trimming cost V 0 bases and J 4 bases; bases outside gene matches: 3. CDR3 amino acids: CASSLVGTGGYEQYF. The CDR3 nucleotides are TGTGCCAGCAGCTTGGTCGGGACAGGGGGGTACGAGCAGTACTTC.